This T cell receptor (beta chain) was obtained from a study of blood T cells in healthy people across ages. A second PCR, run for about 6 to 12 cycles, used a sample-barcoded 5' primer plus a J-beta primer mix. TCRdb processed the 5' RACE reads anew with MiXCR; each CDR3 protein has one entry. The sample shows some 920,000 distinct CDR3 sequences, roughly 47% of them seen only once. Sequencing was performed on blood. The source is a woman aged 60-75 years in good health.

This CDR3 reads CSAKSQGAAYNEQFF. In nucleotides, the CDR3 is TGCAGTGCCAAATCGCAGGGGGCGGCCTACAATGAGCAGTTCTTC. The gene calls are TRBV20-1 and TRBJ2-1, with TRBD1 matching over 8 bases. CDR3 length equals 15 residues. V dropped 6 bases and J dropped 2; count of bases not matched to a gene: 9. CDR1 and CDR2 from the germline V gene are DFQATT and SNEGSKA (reference sequence).